The clone carrying this T cell receptor beta chain was seen at least ten times. Its antigen is still unknown. V shed 5 bases and J shed 5 bases, with 28 bases lying between them. This CDR3 has 18 residues. Germline CDR1 is MDHEN and CDR2 is SYDVKM. These data come from a study of early T cells in non-severe SARS-CoV-2 infection. Study overall: The authors sequenced bulk RNA from unsorted whole blood, leaving chains unpaired.

General observations from the study: Clonotype matching in VDJdb favored anti-spike CD8 responses and did not capture private and CD4 specificities.

TCRdb redid the calling of the 5' RACE reads with MiXCR, one entry per CDR3 protein. There are 50,000 to 70,000 distinct CDR3 sequences in the sample; about 15% occur only once, and less than 12% lies in the top ten. The sequence was collected from an adult who was a healthcare worker with PCR-confirmed SARS-CoV-2 infection or an uninfected control (not recorded which). The sample was whole blood, taken at baseline. The chain uses TRBV28 and TRBJ2-7; D might be TRBD2 (7 bases). Written as DNA, the CDR3 is TGTGCCAGCAGTCTTTTACAGGGATTAGGCGGGAGACCACACGAGCAGTACTTC. Translated, it gives CASSLLQGLGGRPHEQYF.